This T cell receptor beta chain comes out of a study of naive and memory T cell subsets. An equimolar mix of two oligonucleotides served as the beta constant-region primer for TRBC1 and TRBC2. The ligated cDNA underwent four PCR rounds using SP2 and nested alpha and beta constant-region primers. One entry per CDR3 protein, called by TCRdb with MiXCR from the UMI-ligation and nested PCR reads. This sample has over 100,000 distinct CDR3 sequences; 36% occur once, and the top ten carry roughly 0.86%. Trimming removed 3 bases at V and 5 bases at J, with 17 bases between. Germline V CDR1 and CDR2: SGHRS, YFSETQ. The CDR3 covers 15 residues. CD4+ T cell IFNgamma after overnight CMV lysate exposure gave donor CMV status. Cells stained for CD3, CD4, CD8, CD45RA and CD27 were sorted into four subsets. Study results and limitations: There was no ground truth to check naive and memory subset results. Gini index rose across naive, CM, EM and EMRA in CD4 and CD8.

A word on this clonotype: Its antigen remains unidentified.

This clonotype was obtained from a human donor in good health. What was sequenced was central memory CD4+ T cells from blood. This chain connects TRBV5-1 to TRBJ2-5; D gene ambiguous. CDR3 loop: CASSSRTSQAETQYF. The CDR3, as DNA: TGCGCCAGCAGCTCCAGGACCTCCCAGGCGGAGACCCAGTACTTC.